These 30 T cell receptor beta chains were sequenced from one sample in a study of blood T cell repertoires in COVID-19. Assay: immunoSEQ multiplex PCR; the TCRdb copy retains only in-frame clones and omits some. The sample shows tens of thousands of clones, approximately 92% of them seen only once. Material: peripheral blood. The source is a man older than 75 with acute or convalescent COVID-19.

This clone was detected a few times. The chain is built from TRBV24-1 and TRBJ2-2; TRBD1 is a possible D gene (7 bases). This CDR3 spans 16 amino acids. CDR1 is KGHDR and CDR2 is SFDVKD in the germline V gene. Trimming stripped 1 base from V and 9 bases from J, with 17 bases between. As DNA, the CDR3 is TGTGCCACCAGTGATTTTCGGCAGGGGGGCCACCGGGAGCTGTTTTTT. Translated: CATSDFRQGGHRELFF.

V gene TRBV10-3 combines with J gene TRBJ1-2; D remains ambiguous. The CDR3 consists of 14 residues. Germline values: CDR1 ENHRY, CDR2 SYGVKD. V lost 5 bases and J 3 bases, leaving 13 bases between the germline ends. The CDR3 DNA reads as TGTGCCATCAGTCAACACGGCGGGGACTATGGCTACACCTTC. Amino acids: CAISQHGGDYGYTF.

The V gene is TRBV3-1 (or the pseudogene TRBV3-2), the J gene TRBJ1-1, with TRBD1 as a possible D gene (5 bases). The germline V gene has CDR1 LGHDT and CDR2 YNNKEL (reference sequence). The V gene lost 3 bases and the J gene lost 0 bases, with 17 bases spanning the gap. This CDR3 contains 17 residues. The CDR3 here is CASSHQSGRGLNTEAFF. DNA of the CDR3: TGTGCCAGCAGCCACCAATCTGGGAGGGGACTGAACACTGAAGCTTTCTTT.

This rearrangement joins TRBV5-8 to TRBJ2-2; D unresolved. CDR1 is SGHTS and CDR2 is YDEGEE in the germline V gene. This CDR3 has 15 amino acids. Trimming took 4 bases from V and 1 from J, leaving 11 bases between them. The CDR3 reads CASSRRGQNTGELFF. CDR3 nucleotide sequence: TGTGCCAGCAGCCGCCGCGGCCAGAACACCGGGGAGCTGTTTTTT.

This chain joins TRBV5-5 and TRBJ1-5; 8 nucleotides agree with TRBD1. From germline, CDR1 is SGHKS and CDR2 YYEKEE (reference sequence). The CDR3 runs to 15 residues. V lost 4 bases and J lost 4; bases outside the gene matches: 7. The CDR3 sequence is CASSPKDRGNQPQHF. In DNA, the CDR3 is TGTGCCAGCAGCCCTAAAGACAGGGGAAATCAGCCCCAGCATTTT.

The CDR3 sequence is CASMSGTGNSPLHF. The DNA for the CDR3 is TGTGCCAGCATGTCCGGGACAGGGAATTCACCCCTCCACTTT. The rearrangement joins TRBV19 to TRBJ1-6; 9 bases line up with TRBD1. The germline V gene encodes CDR1 LNHDA and CDR2 SQIVND (reference sequence). This CDR3 is built from 14 residues. The V and J ends lost 9 bases and 7 bases, in that order; junction bases with no gene match: 7.

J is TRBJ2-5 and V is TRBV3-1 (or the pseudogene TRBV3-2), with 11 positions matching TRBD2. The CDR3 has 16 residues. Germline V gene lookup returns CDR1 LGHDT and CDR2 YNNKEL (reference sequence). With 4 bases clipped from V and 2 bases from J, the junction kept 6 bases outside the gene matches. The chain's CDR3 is CASSPGTSGLQETQYF. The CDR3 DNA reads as TGTGCCAGCAGCCCCGGGACTAGCGGCCTACAAGAGACCCAGTACTTC.

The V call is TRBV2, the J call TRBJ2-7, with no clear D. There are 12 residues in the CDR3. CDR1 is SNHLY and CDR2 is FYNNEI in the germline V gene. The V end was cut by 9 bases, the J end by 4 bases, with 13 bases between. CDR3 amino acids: CASGDSPYEQYF. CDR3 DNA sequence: TGTGCCAGTGGAGACTCGCCTTACGAGCAGTACTTC.

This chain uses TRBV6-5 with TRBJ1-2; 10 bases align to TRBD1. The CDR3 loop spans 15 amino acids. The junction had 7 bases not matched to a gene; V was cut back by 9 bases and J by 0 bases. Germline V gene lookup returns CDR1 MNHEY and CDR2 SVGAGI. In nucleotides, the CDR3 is TGTGCCAGTACCGGGACAGGGGTAGCTAACTATGGCTACACCTTC. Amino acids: CASTGTGVANYGYTF.

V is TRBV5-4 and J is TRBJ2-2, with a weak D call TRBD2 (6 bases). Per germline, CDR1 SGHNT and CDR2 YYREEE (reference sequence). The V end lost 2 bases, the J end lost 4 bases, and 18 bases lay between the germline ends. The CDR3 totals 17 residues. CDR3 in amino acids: CASSFGVVGGGTGELFF. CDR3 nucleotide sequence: TGTGCCAGCAGCTTCGGTGTGGTTGGGGGAGGCACCGGGGAGCTGTTTTTT.

The CDR3 spells CAWSFRNTIYF. DNA of the CDR3: TGTGCCTGGAGTTTTCGGAACACCATATATTTT. The chain is built from TRBV30 and TRBJ1-3; D unclear. The CDR3 sequence is 11 residues long. The V end was cut by 2 bases, the J end by 7 bases, with 6 bases between. Germline CDR1 is GTSNPN and CDR2 is SVGIG (reference sequence).

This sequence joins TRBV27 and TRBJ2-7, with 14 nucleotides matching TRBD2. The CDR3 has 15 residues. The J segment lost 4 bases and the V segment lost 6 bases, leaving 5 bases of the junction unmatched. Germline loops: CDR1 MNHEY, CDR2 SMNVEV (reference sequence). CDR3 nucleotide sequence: TGTGCCAGCAGGTCCTGGACTAGCGGGAGGTACGAGCAGTACTTC. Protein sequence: CASRSWTSGRYEQYF.

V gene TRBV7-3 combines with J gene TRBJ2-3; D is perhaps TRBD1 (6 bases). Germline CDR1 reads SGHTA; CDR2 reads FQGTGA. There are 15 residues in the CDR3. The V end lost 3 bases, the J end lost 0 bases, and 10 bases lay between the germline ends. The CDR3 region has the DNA TGTGCCAGCAGCTTTCAGGGGATGAGCACAGATACGCAGTATTTT. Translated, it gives CASSFQGMSTDTQYF.

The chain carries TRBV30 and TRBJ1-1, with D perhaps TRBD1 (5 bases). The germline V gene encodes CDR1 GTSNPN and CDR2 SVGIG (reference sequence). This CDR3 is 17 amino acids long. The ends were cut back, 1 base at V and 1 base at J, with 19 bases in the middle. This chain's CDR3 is CAWSAIRFSTENTEAFF. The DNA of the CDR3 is TGTGCCTGGAGTGCGATCCGTTTCTCGACAGAGAACACTGAAGCTTTCTTT.

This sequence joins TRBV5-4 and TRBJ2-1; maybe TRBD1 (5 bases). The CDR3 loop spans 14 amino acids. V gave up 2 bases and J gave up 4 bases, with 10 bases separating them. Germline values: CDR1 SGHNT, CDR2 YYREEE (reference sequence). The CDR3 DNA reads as TGTGCCAGCAGCTTTATGGGGCCTTACAATGAGCAGTTCTTC. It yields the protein CASSFMGPYNEQFF.

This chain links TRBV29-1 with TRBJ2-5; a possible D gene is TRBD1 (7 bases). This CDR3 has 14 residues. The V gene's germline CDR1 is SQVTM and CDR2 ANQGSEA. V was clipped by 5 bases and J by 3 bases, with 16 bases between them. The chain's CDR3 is CSVFTGEDEETQYF. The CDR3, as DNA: TGCAGCGTTTTCACAGGGGAGGATGAAGAGACCCAGTACTTC.

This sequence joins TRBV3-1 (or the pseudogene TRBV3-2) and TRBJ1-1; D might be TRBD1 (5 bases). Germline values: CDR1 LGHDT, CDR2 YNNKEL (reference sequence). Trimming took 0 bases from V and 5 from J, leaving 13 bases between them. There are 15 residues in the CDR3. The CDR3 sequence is CASSQDLGEGTEAFF. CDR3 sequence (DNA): TGTGCCAGCAGCCAAGATTTAGGGGAGGGTACTGAAGCTTTCTTT.

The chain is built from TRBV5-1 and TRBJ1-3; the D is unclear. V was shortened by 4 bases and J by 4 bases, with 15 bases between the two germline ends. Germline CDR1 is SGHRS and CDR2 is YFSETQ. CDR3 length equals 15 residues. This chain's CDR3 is CASSPVGGFGNTIYF. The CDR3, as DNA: TGCGCCAGCAGCCCTGTCGGAGGGTTCGGAAACACCATATATTTT.

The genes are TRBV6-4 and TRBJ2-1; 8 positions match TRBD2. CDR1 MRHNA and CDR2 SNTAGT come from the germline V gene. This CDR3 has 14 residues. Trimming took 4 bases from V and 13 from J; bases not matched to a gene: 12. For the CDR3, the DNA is TGTGCCAGCAGTGGGAGTAGCGGGACGGATCGACAGTTCTTC. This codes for CASSGSSGTDRQFF.

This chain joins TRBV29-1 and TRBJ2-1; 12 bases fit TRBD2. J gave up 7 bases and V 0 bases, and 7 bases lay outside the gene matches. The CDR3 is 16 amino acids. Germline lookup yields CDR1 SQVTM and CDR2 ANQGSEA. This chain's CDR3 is CSVEEMTSGSINEQFF. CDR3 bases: TGCAGCGTTGAAGAAATGACTAGCGGGAGCATAAATGAGCAGTTCTTC.

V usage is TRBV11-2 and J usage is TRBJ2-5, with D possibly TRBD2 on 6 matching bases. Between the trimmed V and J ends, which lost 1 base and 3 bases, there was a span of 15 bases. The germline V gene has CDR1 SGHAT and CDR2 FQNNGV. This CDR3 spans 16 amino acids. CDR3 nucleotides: TGTGCCAGCAGCTTAGGCCAAGGAGGGACCGAAGAGACCCAGTACTTC. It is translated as CASSLGQGGTEETQYF.

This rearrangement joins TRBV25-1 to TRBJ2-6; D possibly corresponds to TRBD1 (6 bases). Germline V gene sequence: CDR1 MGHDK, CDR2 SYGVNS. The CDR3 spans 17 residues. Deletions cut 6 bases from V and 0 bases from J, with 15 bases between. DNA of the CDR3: TGTGCCAGCAGACAGACAGGCCTTAGCTCTGGGGCCAACGTCCTGACTTTC. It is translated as CASRQTGLSSGANVLTF.

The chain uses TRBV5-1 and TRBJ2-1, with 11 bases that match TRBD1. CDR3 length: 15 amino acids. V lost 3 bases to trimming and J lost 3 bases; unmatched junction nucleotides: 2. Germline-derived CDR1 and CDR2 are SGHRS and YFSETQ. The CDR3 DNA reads TGCGCCAGCAGCTCGGGACAGGGGGGCTACAATGAGCAGTTCTTC. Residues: CASSSGQGGYNEQFF.

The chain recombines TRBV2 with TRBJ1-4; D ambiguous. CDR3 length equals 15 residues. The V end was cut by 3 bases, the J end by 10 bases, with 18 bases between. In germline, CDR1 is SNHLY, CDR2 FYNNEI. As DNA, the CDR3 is TGTGCCAGCAGTGATTTCGAGGCCGTACCGGGAAAACTGTTTTTT. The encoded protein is CASSDFEAVPGKLFF.

CDR3 nucleotides: TGTGCCAGCAGCCAAAAAAACAGTTTTTTGAACTATGGCTACACCTTC. It specifies CASSQKNSFLNYGYTF. The V call is TRBV3-1 (or the pseudogene TRBV3-2), the J call TRBJ1-2, with D uncertain. Trimming stripped 2 bases from V and 2 bases from J, with 15 bases between. This CDR3 comprises 16 residues. From germline, CDR1 is LGHDT and CDR2 YNNKEL (reference sequence).

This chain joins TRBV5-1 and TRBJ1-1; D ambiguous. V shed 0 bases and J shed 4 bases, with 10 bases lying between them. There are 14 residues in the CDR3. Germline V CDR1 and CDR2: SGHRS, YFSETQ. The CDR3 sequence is CASSLDGESTEAFF. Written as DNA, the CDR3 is TGCGCCAGCAGCTTGGACGGGGAGAGCACTGAAGCTTTCTTT.

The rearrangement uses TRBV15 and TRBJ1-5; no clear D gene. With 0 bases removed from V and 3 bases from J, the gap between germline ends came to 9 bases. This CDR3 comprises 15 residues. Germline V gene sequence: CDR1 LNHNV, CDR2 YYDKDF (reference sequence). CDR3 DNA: TGTGCCACCAGCAGAGATCGGGAAGTCAATCAGCCCCAGCATTTT. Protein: CATSRDREVNQPQHF. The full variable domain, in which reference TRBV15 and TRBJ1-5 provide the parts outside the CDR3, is DAMVIQNPRYQVTQFGKPVTLSCSQTLNHNVMYWYQQKSSQAPKLLFHYYDKDFNNEADTPDNFQSRRPNTSFCFLDIRSPGLGDTAMYLCATSRDREVNQPQHFGDGTRLSIL.

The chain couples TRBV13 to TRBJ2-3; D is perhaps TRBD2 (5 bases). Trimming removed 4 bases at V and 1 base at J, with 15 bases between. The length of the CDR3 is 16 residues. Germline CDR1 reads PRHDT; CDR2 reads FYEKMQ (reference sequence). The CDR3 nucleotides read TGTGCCAGCAGCTCCCACACAGCGGTCGGCACAGATACGCAGTATTTT. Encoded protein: CASSSHTAVGTDTQYF.

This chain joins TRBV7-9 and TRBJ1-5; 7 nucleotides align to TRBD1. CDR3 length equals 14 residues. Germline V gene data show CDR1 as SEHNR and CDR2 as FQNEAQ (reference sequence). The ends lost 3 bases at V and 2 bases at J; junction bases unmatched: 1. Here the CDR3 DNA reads TGTGCCAGCAGCTTCCAGGGGGGCAATCAGCCCCAGCATTTT. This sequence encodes CASSFQGGNQPQHF.

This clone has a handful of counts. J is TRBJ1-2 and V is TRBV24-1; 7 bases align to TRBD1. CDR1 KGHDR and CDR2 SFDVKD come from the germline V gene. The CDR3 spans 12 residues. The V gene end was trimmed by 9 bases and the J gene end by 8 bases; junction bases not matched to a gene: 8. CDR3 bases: TGTGCCACCTCTGACAGGGAGGACGGCTACACCTTC. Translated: CATSDREDGYTF.